This is a list of T cell receptor beta chains from one sample in a study of T cell responses to AZD1222 COVID-19 vaccine. Data came from immunoSEQ multiplex PCR; TCRdb stores just in-frame clones and leaves some out. The data contain about 56,000 clones, 70% to 80% of them singletons. The starting material was peripheral blood, obtained 28 days after the second AZD1222 dose. These receptors were taken from an adult who received the AZD1222 COVID-19 vaccine. CDR3s include the opening cysteine and the closing phenylalanine or tryptophan. Fields, in order: clone size, V gene, D gene, J gene, CDR3 length, CDR3 protein, CDR3 DNA. The D gene is left open where the match is weak. Clone size is stated in some rows and not others, as once, few, many or a class when expanded.

>.|TRBV29-1|.|TRBJ1-1|15
CSGYLGVSMNTEAFF
TGCAGCGGATACCTCGGGGTAAGCATGAACACTGAAGCTTTCTTT
>.|TRBV14|.|TRBJ1-1|12
CASSQDYREAFF
TGTGCCAGCAGCCAAGACTATAGAGAAGCTTTCTTT
>.|TRBV3-1/TRBV3-2|.|TRBJ2-5|14
CASSQGDRRETQYF
TGTGCCAGCAGCCAGGGGGACCGTCGAGAGACCCAGTACTTC
>.|TRBV7-9|TRBD1|TRBJ1-4|16
CASSHSGTGHNEKLFF
TGTGCCAGCAGCCATTCGGGGACAGGACATAATGAAAAACTGTTTTTT
>.|TRBV28|.|TRBJ2-4|16
CASSLERHGTKNIQYF
TGTGCCAGCAGTTTAGAACGGCACGGTACCAAAAACATTCAGTACTTC
>.|TRBV4-2|TRBD2|TRBJ2-3|16
CASSQEQTSSGDTQYF
TGTGCCAGCAGCCAAGAGCAAACTTCTAGCGGCGATACGCAGTATTTT
>.|TRBV6-5|.|TRBJ2-2|15
CASSAMGLDTGELFF
TGTGCCAGCAGCGCGATGGGCCTTGACACCGGGGAGCTGTTTTTT
>.|TRBV19|TRBD2|TRBJ2-1|15
CASRTRFLGGREQFF
TGTGCCAGTCGGACTAGATTCCTAGGAGGACGTGAGCAGTTCTTC
>few|TRBV30|.|TRBJ1-4|12
CACVLINEKLFF
TGTGCCTGTGTGCTTATTAATGAAAAACTGTTTTTT
>few|TRBV5-1|.|TRBJ1-2|14
CASSPAEGGYGYTF
TGCGCCAGCAGTCCGGCCGAGGGCGGCTATGGCTACACCTTC
>few|TRBV24-1|TRBD2|TRBJ2-5|15
CATSDPRGNQETQYF
TGTGCCACCAGTGATCCGCGGGGGAACCAAGAGACCCAGTACTTC
>.|TRBV7-6|.|TRBJ2-5|15
CASSLGPGLVETQYF
TGTGCCAGCAGCTTAGGGCCAGGGTTGGTGGAGACCCAGTACTTC
>.|TRBV6-5|.|TRBJ2-3|13
CASSYDDTDTQYF
TGTGCCAGCAGTTACGACGACACAGATACGCAGTATTTT
>.|TRBV24-1|TRBD2|TRBJ2-1|17
CATSDQWTSGKYNEQFF
TGTGCCACCAGTGACCAATGGACTAGCGGCAAGTACAATGAGCAGTTCTTC
>.|TRBV2|TRBD2|TRBJ2-3|14
CASRAGGRVDTQYF
TGTGCCAGCAGAGCGGGGGGGCGTGTAGATACGCAGTATTTT
>.|TRBV6-5|.|TRBJ1-4|15
CASSEGQAGNEKLFF
TGTGCCAGCAGCGAGGGACAAGCTGGTAATGAAAAACTGTTTTTT
>.|TRBV5-1|.|TRBJ2-7|15
CASSWREPPGYEQYF
TGCGCCAGCAGCTGGAGGGAGCCCCCAGGGTACGAGCAGTACTTC
>.|TRBV7-8|.|TRBJ1-6|16
CASSPVNRVMASPLHF
TGTGCCAGCAGCCCGGTGAACAGGGTGATGGCTTCACCCCTCCACTTT
>once|TRBV12-5|TRBD2|TRBJ2-3|21
CASGLDQYQSGRATSTDTQYF
TGTGCTAGTGGTTTGGACCAGTACCAGAGCGGGAGGGCAACTAGCACAGATACGCAGTATTTT
>.|TRBV6-5|.|TRBJ1-3|14
CASSSQGYGNTIYF
TGTGCCAGCAGTTCTCAGGGTTACGGAAACACCATATATTTT
>.|TRBV13|.|TRBJ2-5|13
CASSLLGKETQYF
TGTGCCAGCAGCTTATTAGGGAAAGAGACCCAGTACTTC
>.|TRBV9|.|TRBJ1-1|16
CASSVGSSLALTEAFF
TGTGCCAGCAGCGTAGGATCTAGTCTGGCCCTCACTGAAGCTTTCTTT
>.|TRBV18|.|TRBJ2-5|14
CASSPTGLQETQYF
TGTGCCAGCTCACCAACAGGGCTCCAAGAGACCCAGTACTTC
>.|TRBV6-4|.|TRBJ2-6|19
CASSADGFNSATGANVLTF
TGTGCCAGCAGTGCGGATGGCTTTAACAGCGCTACTGGGGCCAACGTCCTGACTTTC
>.|TRBV4-1|.|TRBJ1-4|15
CASSQDGSFNEKLFF
TGCGCCAGCAGCCAAGATGGGAGTTTTAATGAAAAACTGTTTTTT
>few|TRBV12-3/TRBV12-4|.|TRBJ1-1|13
CASSLSMNTEAFF
TGTGCCAGCAGTCTGAGCATGAACACTGAAGCTTTCTTT
>once|TRBV9|TRBD1|TRBJ2-3|15
CASSQQKTGSDTQYF
TGTGCCAGCAGCCAACAAAAGACAGGGTCAGATACGCAGTATTTT
>.|TRBV7-2|.|TRBJ2-2|15
CASSLGGGTTGELFF
TGTGCCAGCAGCTTAGGGGGAGGTACTACCGGGGAGCTGTTTTTT
>.|TRBV28|.|TRBJ2-2|12
CASSLNTGELFF
TGTGCCAGCAGTCTCAACACCGGGGAGCTGTTTTTT
>.|TRBV6-2/TRBV6-3|TRBD1|TRBJ2-7|15
CASSYSPGQGYEQYF
TGTGCCAGCAGTTACTCTCCGGGACAGGGGTACGAGCAGTACTTC
>.|TRBV5-1|.|TRBJ1-2|15
CASSEGTVRIDGYTF
TGCGCCAGCAGCGAAGGGACCGTGAGGATAGATGGCTACACCTTC
>.|TRBV2|TRBD1|TRBJ1-5|15
CASSETGVSNQPQHF
TGTGCCAGCAGCGAAACAGGGGTGAGCAATCAGCCCCAGCATTTT
>.|TRBV19|TRBD2|TRBJ2-1|15
CASSITSGRQNEQFF
TGTGCCAGTAGTATAACCAGCGGGAGGCAGAATGAGCAGTTCTTC
>.|TRBV11-2|TRBD1|TRBJ1-1|15
CASSLGTGLGTEAFF
TGTGCCAGCAGCTTAGGGACAGGGTTGGGCACTGAAGCTTTCTTT
>.|TRBV11-2|.|TRBJ1-1|13
CASSFAGMSEAFF
TGTGCCAGCAGCTTTGCAGGGATGTCTGAAGCTTTCTTT
>few|TRBV5-6|TRBD1|TRBJ1-1|15
CASSFGTGLGTEAFF
TGTGCCAGCAGCTTCGGGACAGGTTTAGGTACTGAAGCTTTCTTT
>few|TRBV10-1|.|TRBJ1-1|13
CASSESMVALVFF
TGCGCCAGCAGTGAGTCGATGGTGGCCTTGGTTTTCTTT
>.|TRBV6-5|TRBD1|TRBJ1-3|13
CASMQGDGNTIYF
TGTGCCAGCATGCAGGGGGATGGAAACACCATATATTTT
>few|TRBV6-5|.|TRBJ1-6|13
CASVGGAADPLHF
TGTGCCAGTGTTGGTGGAGCCGCAGATCCCCTCCACTTT
>.|TRBV9|.|TRBJ1-2|13
CASSVGTYYGYTF
TGTGCCAGCAGCGTAGGGACCTACTATGGCTACACCTTC
>once|TRBV6-6|TRBD2|TRBJ2-7|16
CASSYPHPGLTYEQYF
TGTGCCAGCAGTTACCCTCATCCGGGACTAACCTACGAGCAGTACTTC
>once|TRBV6-5|.|TRBJ1-3|14
CASRNTGSSNTIYF
TGTGCCAGCAGAAACACAGGGTCGTCAAACACCATATATTTT
>.|TRBV10-3|TRBD1|TRBJ2-3|16
CAITELAPTRGDTQYF
TGTGCCATCACTGAACTGGCACCAACCAGGGGGGATACGCAGTATTTT
>.|TRBV5-6|.|TRBJ1-1|15
CASSLAGPAGTEAFF
TGTGCCAGCAGCTTGGCCGGGCCAGCGGGCACTGAAGCTTTCTTT
>.|TRBV5-1|TRBD1|TRBJ1-2|16
CASSWGQGATNYGYTF
TGCGCCAGCAGCTGGGGACAGGGGGCGACGAACTATGGCTACACCTTC
>.|TRBV28|TRBD2|TRBJ2-2|16
CASTFWTSGGAGELFF
TGTGCCAGCACCTTCTGGACTAGCGGTGGGGCCGGGGAGCTGTTTTTT
>.|TRBV18|.|TRBJ1-5|15
CASSTTSGGNQPQHF
TGTGCCAGCTCTACCACCTCGGGGGGCAATCAGCCCCAGCATTTT
>.|TRBV5-6|TRBD1|TRBJ1-4|16
CASSLYGDRGKEKLFF
TGTGCCAGCAGCTTGTACGGAGACAGGGGAAAAGAAAAACTGTTTTTT
>.|TRBV7-9|.|TRBJ1-6|13
CASSPLAGSSLHF
TGTGCCAGCAGCCCCCTAGCGGGTTCCTCCCTCCACTTT
>.|TRBV7-9|.|TRBJ2-7|15
CASSPPFRVGYEQYF
TGTGCCAGCAGCCCCCCGTTCAGGGTAGGCTACGAGCAGTACTTC
>.|TRBV6-5|.|TRBJ2-3|15
CASSPYSGGTDTQYF
TGTGCCAGCAGCCCATACAGTGGCGGCACAGATACGCAGTATTTT
>few|TRBV10-2|.|TRBJ2-2|14
CASSLTGNTGELFF
TGCGCCAGCAGCCTGACAGGGAACACCGGGGAGCTGTTTTTT
>.|TRBV28|TRBD1|TRBJ1-5|14
CASKKTGRNQPQHF
TGTGCCAGCAAGAAGACAGGGAGGAATCAGCCCCAGCATTTT
>.|TRBV7-2|.|TRBJ1-5|14
CASNQGVSNQPQHF
TGTGCCAGCAACCAGGGAGTCAGCAATCAGCCCCAGCATTTT
>.|TRBV3-1/TRBV3-2|TRBD1|TRBJ1-1|16
CASSSQAGGPRGEAFF
TGTGCCAGCAGCTCCCAAGCAGGGGGCCCAAGGGGTGAAGCTTTCTTT
>.|TRBV5-4|TRBD2|TRBJ2-1|13
CAIKWDYYNEQFF
TGTGCCATCAAATGGGACTACTACAATGAGCAGTTCTTC